The 15 T cell receptor beta chains listed next were all sequenced from one sample in a study of blood T cell repertoires in COVID-19. This table comes from immunoSEQ multiplex PCR, and its TCRdb copy is limited to in-frame clones, with some not included. The sample holds more than 300,000 clones; 90% to 95% are singletons and the top ten take 3% to 5%. Sequences were obtained from PBMCs or T cells enriched from blood (not recorded which). The receptors stem from a woman in her 30s who had been exposed to COVID-19.

A single count supports this clone. The chain employs TRBV4-3 and TRBJ1-3; D unclear. The germline V and J ends were trimmed by 2 bases and 2 bases, with 16 bases remaining between them. CDR3 length: 17 residues. Per the germline V gene, CDR1 is LGHNA and CDR2 is YSLEER. DNA of the CDR3: TGCGCCAGCAGCCAACTCAGTTCGAGGATACCTGGAAACACCATATATTTT. Residues: CASSQLSSRIPGNTIYF.

The chain recombines TRBV5-1 with TRBJ2-1; TRBD1 aligns across 7 bases. CDR1 SGHRS and CDR2 YFSETQ come from the germline V gene. CDR3 length: 15 amino acids. After removal of 2 bases from V and 5 bases from J, the junction contained 7 bases not matched to a gene. This CDR3 is CASSLQGFTNNEQFF. In DNA form, the CDR3 reads TGCGCCAGCAGCTTACAGGGGTTCACCAACAATGAGCAGTTCTTC.

The CDR3 protein is CASSLVGVPTDTQYF. The CDR3 nucleotides are TGTGCCAGCAGCTTAGTAGGGGTACCAACAGATACGCAGTATTTT. The rearrangement joins TRBV7-9 to TRBJ2-3, with D possibly matching TRBD1 (5 bases). Germline assignment: CDR1 SEHNR and CDR2 FQNEAQ (reference sequence). The CDR3 is 15 residues long. Trimming removed 1 base at V and 3 bases at J, with 11 bases between.

This chain links TRBV2 with TRBJ1-3, with TRBD1 matching 10 bases. The germline V gene encodes CDR1 SNHLY and CDR2 FYNNEI. CDR3 length: 14 residues. Trimming cost V 6 bases and J 2 bases; bases outside gene matches: 1. Written as DNA, the CDR3 is TGTGCCAGCAGGGACAGGGGGGCTGGAAACACCATATATTTT. Translation gives CASRDRGAGNTIYF.

This clone was counted once. The chain is built from TRBV12-3 or TRBV12-4 and TRBJ1-6, with D hard to call. Between the trimmed V and J ends, which lost 6 bases and 8 bases, there was a span of 11 bases. The length of the CDR3 is 13 residues. CDR3 bases: TGTGCCAGCAGCTCGAGAGCGTATTCACCCCTCCACTTT. Amino acids: CASSSRAYSPLHF.

V gene TRBV29-1 combines with J gene TRBJ1-1; D gene unclear. V lost 7 bases, J lost 0 bases, and 6 bases lay in between. The CDR3 runs to 11 residues. CDR1 and CDR2 (germline): SQVTM, ANQGSEA. The CDR3 is CSDAVNTEAFF. In DNA, the CDR3 is TGCAGCGACGCAGTGAACACTGAAGCTTTCTTT.

The genes are TRBV27 and TRBJ2-7; 14 bases align to TRBD2. The CDR3 totals 16 residues. J was trimmed by 2 bases and V by 5 bases; bases with no gene match: 5. Germline values: CDR1 MNHEY, CDR2 SMNVEV (reference sequence). CDR3 residues: CASSGRTSGGTYEQYF. DNA of the CDR3: TGTGCCAGCAGTGGACGGACTAGCGGGGGGACCTACGAGCAGTACTTC.

This clone was seen once. This chain uses TRBV5-4 with TRBJ2-1, with D perhaps matching TRBD2 (6 bases). The V end lost 4 bases, the J end lost 5 bases, and 19 bases lay between the germline ends. The CDR3 spans 16 residues. Germline-derived CDR1 and CDR2 are SGHNT and YYREEE (reference sequence). CDR3 sequence (DNA): TGTGCCAGCAGCGAACCCACAGGTTGGGGGGACAATGAGCAGTTCTTC. Its protein product is CASSEPTGWGDNEQFF.

The rearrangement links TRBV7-2 to TRBJ1-1, with D hard to call. V was cut by 2 bases and J by 4 bases, with 14 bases left in between. CDR1 and CDR2 from the germline V gene are SGHTA and FQGNSA. The CDR3 loop spans 15 amino acids. CDR3 sequence: CASSLLSSRATEAFF. CDR3 DNA sequence: TGTGCCAGCAGCTTATTGAGTTCTCGCGCCACTGAAGCTTTCTTT.

Worth noting for this clone: The sample carries other DNA sequences with the same CDR3. The chain uses TRBV9 and TRBJ2-7; TRBD1 matches at 7 bases. This CDR3 region has 14 residues. With 3 bases clipped from V and 0 bases from J, the junction kept 3 bases outside the gene matches. The V gene's germline CDR1 is SGDLS and CDR2 YYNGEE. The CDR3 reads CASSARTGSYEQYF. DNA for the CDR3: TGTGCCAGCAGCGCAAGGACAGGCTCCTACGAGCAGTACTTC.

The chain employs TRBV5-1 and TRBJ2-2; 7 bases align to TRBD2. The CDR3 is 14 residues long. With V trimmed by 4 bases and J by 4 bases, 4 bases remained unmatched. Germline CDR1 is SGHRS and CDR2 is YFSETQ. Here the CDR3 reads CASSPSGGTGELFF. The CDR3, as DNA: TGCGCCAGCAGCCCATCGGGGGGCACCGGGGAGCTGTTTTTT.

The gene calls are TRBV4-3 and TRBJ2-1; TRBD2 agrees at 9 bases. Germline V CDR1 and CDR2: LGHNA, YSLEER. V shed 3 bases and J 3 bases; nucleotides not matched to a gene: 6. This CDR3 region has 16 residues. CDR3 sequence reads: CASSQLAGPHYNEQFF. In DNA form, the CDR3 reads TGCGCCAGCAGCCAGCTAGCGGGGCCCCACTACAATGAGCAGTTCTTC.

The chain recombines TRBV4-3 with TRBJ2-7; 9 bases line up with TRBD2. V lost 0 bases to trimming and J lost 3 bases; unmatched junction nucleotides: 3. Germline V gene sequence: CDR1 LGHNA, CDR2 YSLEER. The CDR3 contains 15 residues. CDR3: CASSQESLAGYEQYF. The CDR3 region has the DNA TGCGCCAGCAGCCAAGAGTCACTAGCGGGCTACGAGCAGTACTTC.

The chain uses TRBV6-6 and TRBJ2-7, with a possible D match to TRBD2 (7 bases). Trimming pared 5 bases from V and 0 bases from J, leaving 11 bases between. This CDR3 is 14 amino acids long. The germline CDR1 and CDR2 sequences are MNHNY and SVGAGI (reference sequence). The CDR3, as DNA: TGTGCCAGCAGTCTCGGGGGGCCCTCCTACGAGCAGTACTTC. This codes for CASSLGGPSYEQYF.

The chain's CDR3 is CASSPRLAEAWNEQFF. Written as DNA, the CDR3 is TGCGCCAGCAGCCCACGACTAGCGGAGGCGTGGAATGAGCAGTTCTTC. The chain joins TRBV5-1 to TRBJ2-1; 9 bases fit TRBD2. The CDR3 loop spans 16 amino acids. Unmatched junction bases numbered 12, after V lost 4 bases and J lost 7 bases. Germline V gene data show CDR1 as SGHRS and CDR2 as YFSETQ.